A selection of T cell receptor beta chains follows, all from one sample in a study of blood T cell repertoires in COVID-19. Measured with immunoSEQ multiplex PCR; TCRdb has only the in-frame clones, and not every one. This table has around 170,000 clones, 83% appearing once. What was sequenced was peripheral blood. The receptors were sampled from a woman in her thirties or forties with acute or convalescent COVID-19. CDR3s include the opening cysteine and the closing phenylalanine or tryptophan. The D gene is left open where the match is weak. Where a row states a size, it is once, few, many or the class of an expanded clone; other rows omit it.

>TRBJ1-2|TRBV5-1|.|.
TGCGCCAGCAGCTCACTAGGGGGTGGCTATGGCTACACCTTC
CASSSLGGGYGYTF
>TRBJ2-7|TRBV12-3/TRBV12-4|.|.
TGTGCCAGCAGTTTAGTCGTCTACGAGCAGTACTTC
CASSLVVYEQYF
>TRBJ2-3|TRBV4-1|TRBD2|.
TGCGCCAGCAGCCAAATGGGAGGGGATACGCAGTATTTT
CASSQMGGDTQYF
>TRBJ1-1|TRBV19|TRBD1|.
TGTGCCAGCACCCCGACAGGGGACACTGAAGCTTTCTTT
CASTPTGDTEAFF
>TRBJ2-1|TRBV11-3|TRBD2|.
TGTGCCAGCAGCTCATATAGCGGGAGGGCCCCCTCGAAGAATGAGCAGTTCTTC
CASSSYSGRAPSKNEQFF
>TRBJ1-1|TRBV27|.|once
TGTGCCAGCAGTTTAACAGGTAGGACTGAAGCTTTCTTT
CASSLTGRTEAFF
>TRBJ2-3|TRBV9|TRBD2|.
TGTGCCAGCAGTGCGACTAGCTACACAGATACGCAGTATTTT
CASSATSYTDTQYF
>TRBJ2-2|TRBV11-3|TRBD1|few
TGTGCCAGCAGCTTAGGACCCCGGACAGGGGCTCTCACCGGGGAGCTGTTTTTT
CASSLGPRTGALTGELFF
>TRBJ2-1|TRBV30|.|few
TGTGCCTGGATGGACAGTCGTAATGAGCAGTTCTTC
CAWMDSRNEQFF
>TRBJ2-1|TRBV9|TRBD2|.
TGTGCCAGCAGCGTCGCTACTAGCGGGAGACCGTTCTTC
CASSVATSGRPFF
>TRBJ1-1|TRBV11-3|.|.
TGTGCCAGCAGCTTGAGAGGCGGGGACACTGAAGCTTTCTTT
CASSLRGGDTEAFF
>TRBJ1-1|TRBV6-5|.|.
TGTGCCAGCAGAACCGGGATGAACACTGAAGCTTTCTTT
CASRTGMNTEAFF
>TRBJ2-6|TRBV2|TRBD1|.
TGTGCCAGCATAGGGGGCCGCTTCTCTGGGGCCAACGTCCTGACTTTC
CASIGGRFSGANVLTF
>TRBJ2-5|TRBV5-4|TRBD2|.
TGTGCCAGCAGCTTGGGGGGGGGTTACCAAGAGACCCAGTACTTC
CASSLGGGYQETQYF
>TRBJ1-2|TRBV6-1|TRBD1|.
TGTGCCAGCAGTGATGTAGGACAGGGGCGTTATGGCTACACCTTC
CASSDVGQGRYGYTF
>TRBJ2-7|TRBV6-5|.|.
TGTGCCAGCACCTCCGGGACACCAGGCCACGAGCAGTACTTC
CASTSGTPGHEQYF
>TRBJ1-1|TRBV27|TRBD1|.
TGTGCCAGCAGCTCGACAGGGATCATGAACACTGAAGCTTTCTTT
CASSSTGIMNTEAFF
>TRBJ2-5|TRBV7-9|.|.
TGTGCCAGCAGCTTATCGGAGACCCAGTACTTC
CASSLSETQYF
>TRBJ1-1|TRBV25-1|.|.
TGTGCCAGCCACACCCAGGGGAACACTGAAGCTTTCTTT
CASHTQGNTEAFF
>TRBJ1-2|TRBV28|.|many
TGTGCCAGCAGCGCAGGGAACTATGGCTACACCTTC
CASSAGNYGYTF
>TRBJ2-2|TRBV18|.|.
TGTGCCAGCTCACCCACGTTCAGGGGTGTCGACACCGGGGAGCTGTTTTTT
CASSPTFRGVDTGELFF
>TRBJ2-7|TRBV11-2|.|.
TGTGCCCTCGGGGGGCTATCCTACGAGCAGTACTTC
CALGGLSYEQYF
>TRBJ1-2|TRBV6-1|.|.
TGTGCCAGCAGTGAAGCGGGGCCATATGGCTACACCTTC
CASSEAGPYGYTF
>TRBJ1-6|TRBV7-9|TRBD1|.
TGTGCCAGCAGCCTAGGACAGGGGCGCATTTCACCCCTCCACTTT
CASSLGQGRISPLHF
>TRBJ1-5|TRBV24-1|TRBD1|.
TGTGCCACCAGTGATCCGGACAGGGGACCACTTGCGACCCAGCATTTT
CATSDPDRGPLATQHF
>TRBJ2-5|TRBV5-1|TRBD1|once
TGCGCCAGCAGCTTACAGGGGCCGGGGGAGACCCAGTACTTC
CASSLQGPGETQYF
>TRBJ1-5|TRBV19|TRBD1|.
TGTGCCAGTAGCCGACAGGGACCCAGCAATCAGCCCCAGCATTTT
CASSRQGPSNQPQHF
>TRBJ1-1|TRBV18|.|.
TGTGCCAGCTCACCACCCGCAGGGATGAACACTGAAGCTTTCTTT
CASSPPAGMNTEAFF
>TRBJ2-6|TRBV7-9|.|.
TGTGCCAGCAGCTTAGCGTCGGGGGGCGCTGGGGCCAACGTCCTGACTTTC
CASSLASGGAGANVLTF
>TRBJ1-5|TRBV6-5|TRBD1|.
TGTGCCAGCACCATTATGACAGGGGATTGGCCCCAGCATTTT
CASTIMTGDWPQHF
>TRBJ1-2|TRBV5-4|.|.
TGTGCCAGCAGCTTGGAATTTCAAGGGGATGTAGGCTACACCTTC
CASSLEFQGDVGYTF
>TRBJ2-2|TRBV27|TRBD1|.
TGTGCCAGCACGGACAGGGCCGGGGAGCTGTTTTTT
CASTDRAGELFF
>TRBJ2-5|TRBV28|.|.
TGTGCCAGCAAACGAGGGCAGCAAGAGACCCAGTACTTC
CASKRGQQETQYF
>TRBJ2-7|TRBV13|TRBD1|once
TGTGCCAGCAGCCCAACCGGGACAGGGGGTAACGAGCAGTACTTC
CASSPTGTGGNEQYF
>TRBJ2-1|TRBV6-4|TRBD2|few
TGTGCCAGCAGTCCCCTAGCGGGGGGAGGTGGGAATGAGCAGTTCTTC
CASSPLAGGGGNEQFF
>TRBJ2-2|TRBV7-2|.|.
TGTGCCAGCCCTGGTCCCCCAGGGGCCGGGGAGCTGTTTTTT
CASPGPPGAGELFF
>TRBJ2-1|TRBV7-9|.|.
TGTGCCAGCAGCTTAGCGGGGGGATTCCCCGACAATGAGCAGTTCTTC
CASSLAGGFPDNEQFF
>TRBJ1-1|TRBV19|.|.
TGTGCCAGTAGTATGGGAAGGGGCACTGAAGCTTTCTTT
CASSMGRGTEAFF
>TRBJ1-2|TRBV4-2|.|.
TGTGCCAGCAGCCAAGATGGGAGTAGGGGCTACACCTTC
CASSQDGSRGYTF
>TRBJ2-7|TRBV7-2|TRBD1|.
TGTGCCAGCAGTCGGGACAGGGTCCACGAGCAGTACTTC
CASSRDRVHEQYF
>TRBJ2-5|TRBV28|.|.
TGTGCCAGCAGTTTCCTCCCCCCAGAGACCCAGTACTTC
CASSFLPPETQYF
>TRBJ2-7|TRBV5-1|TRBD2|.
TGCGCCAGCAGGACCCAGGGTGGAGGAGCGGGAGACTACGAGCAGTACTTC
CASRTQGGGAGDYEQYF
>TRBJ2-7|TRBV6-6|TRBD2|few
TGTGCCAGCAGTTACGCACGGGAGGGCCCCTACGAGCAGTACTTC
CASSYAREGPYEQYF
>TRBJ1-2|TRBV5-1|TRBD1|.
TGCGCCAGCAGCCGCCCCGGGACAGGGAGAAATGGCTACACCTTC
CASSRPGTGRNGYTF
>TRBJ1-5|TRBV13|.|once
TGTGCCAGCAGCATGGGACTGGGTGACGAGCCCCAGCATTTT
CASSMGLGDEPQHF
>TRBJ1-5|TRBV4-2|TRBD1|.
TGTGCCAGCAGCCAAGATCGGAACAGGGGGCTAGGTGGGGAACATAGCAATCAGCCCCAGCATTTT
CASSQDRNRGLGGEHSNQPQHF
>TRBJ1-1|TRBV5-1|.|.
TGCGCCAGCAGCTTGGTGAGTCAGAACACTGAAGCTTTCTTT
CASSLVSQNTEAFF
>TRBJ2-7|TRBV29-1|TRBD1|.
TGCAGCCCCAAACGCCGGGACAGGGGGGCCTACGAGCAGTACTTC
CSPKRRDRGAYEQYF
>TRBJ1-2|TRBV9|.|.
TGTGCCAGCAGCCCACTAGAGATGGGCTACACCTTC
CASSPLEMGYTF
>TRBJ2-1|TRBV7-9|.|.
TGTGCCAGCAGCCTCACCCAGGGGGACTCCAATGAGCAGTTCTTC
CASSLTQGDSNEQFF
>TRBJ2-3|TRBV24-1|.|.
TGTGCCACCAGTGCGACCGAACTAGTCACAGATACGCAGTATTTT
CATSATELVTDTQYF
>TRBJ2-7|TRBV28|TRBD2|.
TGTGCCAGCACCGAGCGGGGGGGATCCTACGAGCAGTACTTC
CASTERGGSYEQYF
>TRBJ2-7|TRBV5-4|.|.
TGTGCCAGCGGGCTTGAGACAGGCTCCTACGAGCAGTACTTC
CASGLETGSYEQYF
>TRBJ2-1|TRBV5-1|.|.
TGCGCCAGCAGCTTTCAGGACAGCTCATACAATGAGCAGTTCTTC
CASSFQDSSYNEQFF
>TRBJ1-1|TRBV6-5|TRBD1|once
TGTGCCAGCAGAACCGGGACAGGTAACACTGAAGCTTTCTTT
CASRTGTGNTEAFF
>TRBJ2-2|TRBV28|TRBD2|.
TGTGCCAGCAGTCGGGGCGGGAGCTTAAACTGGTTGAACACCGGGGAGCTGTTTTTT
CASSRGGSLNWLNTGELFF
>TRBJ1-5|TRBV27|.|.
TGTGCCAGCAGTTTGGGTCAGGGACAGCCCCAGCATTTT
CASSLGQGQPQHF